These T cell receptor beta chains were read from a single sample in a study of CD8+ T cells in alopecia areata. Profiling relied on immunoSEQ multiplex PCR, and the TCRdb table lists in-frame clones only, not all of them. The profile shows 150,000 or so clones, 50% to 65% of them singletons. Sample: CD4+ T cells sorted from blood. These TCRs come from a human donor in good health. The CDR3 runs from the conserved cysteine through the conserved F or W.

>TRBJ2-5|TRBV4-1
CASSQDRFGSQETQYF
>TRBJ2-1|TRBV4-2
CASSQWGVNGLAGSSSYNEQFF
>TRBJ1-3|TRBV29-1
CSVEEPLANTIYF
>TRBJ2-7|TRBV13
CASSPRTRFYEQYF
>TRBJ2-4|TRBV13
CASSRDSVKVF
>TRBJ2-7|TRBV5-1
CASSLTGMPYEQYF
>TRBJ2-5|TRBV7-8
CASSLADVEETQYF
>TRBJ2-1|TRBV7-2
CASSLAAGANEQFF
>TRBJ2-5|TRBV27
CASSGREETQYF
>TRBJ2-4|TRBV29-1
CSVSDLNIQYF
>TRBJ1-5|TRBV29-1
CSVEGGINQPQHF
>TRBJ2-7|TRBV29-1
CSVVVGPYEQYF
>TRBJ1-4|TRBV29-1
CSVDVGAERLFF
>TRBJ1-5|TRBV11-1
CASSQQGLPQHF
>TRBJ1-5|TRBV2
CASSAGQGRTQHF
>TRBJ2-1|TRBV30
CAWSLTSGRNEQFF
>TRBJ2-7|TRBV2
CASDREYEQYF
>TRBJ2-5|TRBV28
CASSFGGPQETQYF
>TRBJ2-5|TRBV5-1
CASSFELAGVKTQYF
>TRBJ2-3|TRBV2
CASKVSGTGTQYF
>TRBJ1-2|TRBV29-1
CSVDSGLLKELYGYTF
>TRBJ2-7|TRBV7-9
CASSLSARRGEQYF
>TRBJ2-7|TRBV4-1
CASSQLTDRPTYEQYF
>TRBJ1-1|TRBV29-1
CSGLQGEAEAFF
>TRBJ2-3|TRBV4-1
CASSQVGVRSTDTQYF
>TRBJ1-2|TRBV30
CAWSGNTIYGYTF
>TRBJ1-1|TRBV11-2
CASRLPGQGDTEAFF
>TRBJ1-1|TRBV19
CASSPDRGAEAFF
>TRBJ2-7|TRBV7-9
CASSPSPGQGGYEQYF